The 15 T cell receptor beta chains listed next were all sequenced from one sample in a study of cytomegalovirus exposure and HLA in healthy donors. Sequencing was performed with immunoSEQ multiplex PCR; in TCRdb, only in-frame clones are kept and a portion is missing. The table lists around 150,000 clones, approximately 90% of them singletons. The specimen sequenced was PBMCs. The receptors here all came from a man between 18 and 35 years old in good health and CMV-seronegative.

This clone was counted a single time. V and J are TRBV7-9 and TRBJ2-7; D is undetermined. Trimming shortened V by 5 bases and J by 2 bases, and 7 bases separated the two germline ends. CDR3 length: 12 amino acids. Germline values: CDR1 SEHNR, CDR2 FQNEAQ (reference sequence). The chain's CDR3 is CASSHGTYEQYF. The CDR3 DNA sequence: TGTGCCAGCAGCCACGGTACCTACGAGCAGTACTTC.

In DNA form, the CDR3 reads TGTGCCAGCAGGCCAGGGGGCCGTGAGACCCAGTACTTC. Translated: CASRPGGRETQYF. The genes are TRBV6-1 and TRBJ2-5; 8 positions agree with TRBD1. CDR1 MNHNS and CDR2 SASEGT come from the germline V gene. The CDR3 has 13 amino acids. Trimming removed 6 bases from V and 5 bases from J; junction bases left unmatched: 5.

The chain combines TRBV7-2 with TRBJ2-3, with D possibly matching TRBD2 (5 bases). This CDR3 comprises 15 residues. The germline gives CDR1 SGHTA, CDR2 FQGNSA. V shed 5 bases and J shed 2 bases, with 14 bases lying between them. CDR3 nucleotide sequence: TGTGCCAGCAGCCCGCTAAGCGGACCCACAGATACGCAGTATTTT. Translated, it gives CASSPLSGPTDTQYF.

CDR3 residues: CASSSGTEYQPQHF. The CDR3 DNA sequence: TGTGCCAGCAGCTCCGGGACAGAGTATCAGCCCCAGCATTTT. The rearrangement uses TRBV7-2 and TRBJ1-5, with 7 positions matching TRBD1. The germline V gene encodes CDR1 SGHTA and CDR2 FQGNSA. The J segment lost 5 bases and the V segment lost 4 bases, leaving 5 bases of the junction unmatched. The CDR3 contains 14 residues.

CDR3 nucleotides: TGCGCCAGCAGCCCAGATAGAAGCTCTGGAAACACCATATATTTT. Amino acid sequence: CASSPDRSSGNTIYF. V is TRBV4-1 and J is TRBJ1-3; D call uncertain. The V and J ends lost 4 bases and 0 bases respectively, with 10 bases between them. Per germline, CDR1 MGHRA and CDR2 YSYEKL. This CDR3 has 15 amino acids.

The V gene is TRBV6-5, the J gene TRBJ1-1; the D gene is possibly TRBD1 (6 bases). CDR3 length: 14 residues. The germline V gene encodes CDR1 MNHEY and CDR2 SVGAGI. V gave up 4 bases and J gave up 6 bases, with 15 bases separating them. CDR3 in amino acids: CASSSTGSLSEAFF. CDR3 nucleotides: TGTGCCAGCAGTTCGACAGGTAGTTTGTCTGAAGCTTTCTTT.

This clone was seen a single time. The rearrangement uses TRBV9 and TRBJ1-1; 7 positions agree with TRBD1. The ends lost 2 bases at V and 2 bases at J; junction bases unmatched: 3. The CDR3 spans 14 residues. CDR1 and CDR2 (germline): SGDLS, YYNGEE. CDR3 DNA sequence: TGTGCCAGCAGCGTCCAGGGGGACAACACTGAAGCTTTCTTT. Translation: CASSVQGDNTEAFF. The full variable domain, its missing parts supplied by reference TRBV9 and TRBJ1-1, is DSGVTQTPKHLITATGQRVTLRCSPRSGDLSVYWYQQSLDQGLQFLIQYYNGEERAKGNILERFSAQQFPDLHSELNLSSLELGDSALYFCASSVQGDNTEAFFGQGTRLTVV.

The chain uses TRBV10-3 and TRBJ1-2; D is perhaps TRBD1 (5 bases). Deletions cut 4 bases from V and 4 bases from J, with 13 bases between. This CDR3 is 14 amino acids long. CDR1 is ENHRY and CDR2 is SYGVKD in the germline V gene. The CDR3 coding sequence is TGTGCCATCAGTGGGCAGGGTACGGGCTATGGCTACACCTTC. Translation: CAISGQGTGYGYTF.

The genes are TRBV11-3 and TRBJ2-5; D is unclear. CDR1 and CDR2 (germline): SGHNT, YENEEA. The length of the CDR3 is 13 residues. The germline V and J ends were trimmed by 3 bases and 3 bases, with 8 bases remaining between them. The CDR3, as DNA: TGTGCCAGCAGCTTTACGCAGGAAGAGACCCAGTACTTC. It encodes CASSFTQEETQYF.

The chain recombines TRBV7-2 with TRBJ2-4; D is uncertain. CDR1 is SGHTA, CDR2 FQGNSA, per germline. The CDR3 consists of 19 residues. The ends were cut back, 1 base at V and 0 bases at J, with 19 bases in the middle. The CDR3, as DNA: TGTGCCAGCAGCTTAGGAGTCTGGCGGCAACAAAAAGCCAAAAACATTCAGTACTTC. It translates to CASSLGVWRQQKAKNIQYF.

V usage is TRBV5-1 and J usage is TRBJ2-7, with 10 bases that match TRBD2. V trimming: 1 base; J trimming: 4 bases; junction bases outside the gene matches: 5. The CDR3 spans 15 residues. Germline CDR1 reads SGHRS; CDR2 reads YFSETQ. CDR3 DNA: TGCGCCAGCAGCTTGTTAAGCGGGAGGGGGTACGAGCAGTACGTC. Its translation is CASSLLSGRGYEQYV.

For the CDR3, the DNA is TGTGCCAGCAGTCCCCTTCCGGGGAACACCGGGGAGCTGTTTTTT. The encoded protein is CASSPLPGNTGELFF. This chain joins TRBV6-4 and TRBJ2-2; D unclear. From germline, CDR1 is MRHNA and CDR2 SNTAGT. V gave up 5 bases and J gave up 1 base, with 11 bases separating them. The CDR3 covers 15 residues.

CDR3 protein: CASTLEAPYEQYF. The CDR3 nucleotides read TGCGCCAGCACACTGGAGGCCCCCTACGAGCAGTACTTC. The chain carries TRBV5-1 and TRBJ2-7; tentative D call: TRBD2 (5 bases). Germline V gene lookup returns CDR1 SGHRS and CDR2 YFSETQ. The CDR3 sequence is 13 residues long. The V end was cut by 6 bases, the J end by 2 bases, with 12 bases between. Full variable domain (remainder filled in from reference TRBV5-1 and TRBJ2-7): KAGVTQTPRYLIKTRGQQVTLSCSPISGHRSVSWYQQTPGQGLQFLFEYFSETQRNKGNFPGRFSGRQFSNSRSEMNVSTLELGDSALYLCASTLEAPYEQYFGPGTRLTVT.

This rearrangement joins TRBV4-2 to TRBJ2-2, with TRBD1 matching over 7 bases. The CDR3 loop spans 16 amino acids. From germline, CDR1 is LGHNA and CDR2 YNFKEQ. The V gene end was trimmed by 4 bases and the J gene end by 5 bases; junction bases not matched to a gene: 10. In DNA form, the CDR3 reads TGTGCCAGCAGCCGAAGTGACAGGGATGGGACCGGGGAGCTGTTTTTT. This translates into CASSRSDRDGTGELFF.

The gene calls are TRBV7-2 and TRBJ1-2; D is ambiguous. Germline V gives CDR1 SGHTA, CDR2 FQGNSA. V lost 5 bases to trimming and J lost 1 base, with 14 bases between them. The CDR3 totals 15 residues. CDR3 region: CASSLRQFHNYGYTF. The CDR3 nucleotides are TGTGCCAGCAGCCTGAGACAATTCCATAACTATGGCTACACCTTC. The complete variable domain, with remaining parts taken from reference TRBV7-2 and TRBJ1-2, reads GAGVSQSPSNKVTEKGKDVELRCDPISGHTALYWYRQSLGQGLEFLIYFQGNSAPDKSGLPSDRFSAERTGGSVSTLTIQRTQQEDSAVYLCASSLRQFHNYGYTFGSGTRLTVV.